The clone carrying this T cell receptor (beta chain) came up once. Its matching antigen is unknown. The sample belongs to a study of cytomegalovirus exposure and HLA in healthy donors. Study summary: A prior study identified approximately 120 million unique TCR beta sequences from about 180 million T cells. Study-level findings and limits: Among donors in an Asian-associated ancestry cluster, a later analysis reportedly found fewer N-insertions than the approximately 670-donor mean. According to the study, roughly 160 TCR beta chains were cytomegalovirus-associated. The authors excluded some V segments, including TRBV6-2 and TRBV6-3, as indistinguishable.

Deletions cut 7 bases from V and 8 bases from J, with 20 bases between. This CDR3 has 13 amino acids. CDR1 is SQVTM, CDR2 ANQGSEA, per germline. The PCR employed 60 Vbeta primers together with 13 Jbeta primers. The assay was immunoSEQ multiplex PCR, and TCRdb's table has in-frame clones only and misses some. The top ten hold more than 3% of the sample, which has approximately 140,000 clones, roughly three quarters seen once. This receptor was identified in a female donor in good health and CMV-seronegative. The chain has TRBV29-1 and TRBJ1-2, with D uncertain. Sequencing used PBMCs. The DNA of the CDR3 is TGCAGCGCTGGAAATCCCCATACGGAGGGCTACACCTTC. This encodes CSAGNPHTEGYTF. Full variable domain (missing parts from reference TRBV29-1 and TRBJ1-2): SAVISQKPSRDICQRGTSLTIQCQVDSQVTMMFWYRQQPGQSLTLIATANQGSEATYESGFVIDKFPISRPNLTFSTLTVSNMSPEDSSIYLCSAGNPHTEGYTFGSGTRLTVV.